The clone carrying this T cell receptor (beta chain) was detected a few times. The sample originates from a study of regulatory T cells in long-lasting Graves disease. The germline V and J ends were trimmed by 6 bases and 8 bases, with 16 bases remaining between them. CDR1 is LNHDA and CDR2 is SQIVND in the germline V gene (reference sequence). The CDR3 runs 14 residues. This sample's time point: persistent/refractory GD, antithyroid drugs over 5 years with positive TRAb. The TCR library used RNA extracted from PBMCs. Construction of TCR beta libraries relied on iRepertoire HTBI primers and on Arm-PCR targeting CDR3 regions. TCRdb ran MiXCR on the multiplex PCR reads and lists one entry per CDR3 protein. The sample has some 340,000 distinct CDR3 sequences; roughly 25% are singletons.

This chain uses TRBV19 with TRBJ2-2, with D perhaps matching TRBD1 or TRBD2 (5 bases each). Source: peripheral blood mononuclear cells (PBMCs), taken when the disease was refractory, from a patient treated with antithyroid drugs. This clonotype originated in a woman between 40 and 55 years old with Graves disease. CDR3 in amino acids: CASREAWGRGELFF. As DNA, the CDR3 is TGTGCCAGTAGGGAGGCCTGGGGACGGGGGGAGCTGTTTTTT.